Listed below are T cell receptor beta chains from one sample, sequenced in a study of shared clonotypes between healthy human individuals. Generated by immunoSEQ multiplex PCR, the TCRdb table keeps only in-frame clones and is missing some. The sample shows millions of clones, over 85% of them seen only once. Sequenced material: naive CD4+ T cells from PBMCs. The receptors originated from a man aged 18 to 29 in good health. Some clones in this sample may be carry-over from other donors' samples. Each CDR3 is given with its conserved first and last residue.

len: 15
j_gene: TRBJ2-5
v_gene: TRBV27
CDR3aa: CASRPGGGWGETQYF

len: 13
j_gene: TRBJ2-5
v_gene: TRBV18
CDR3aa: CASKGQGRETQYF

len: 14
j_gene: TRBJ2-7
v_gene: TRBV18
CDR3aa: CASSPPPGAYEQYF

len: 13
j_gene: TRBJ2-4
v_gene: TRBV27
CDR3aa: CASSLAFKNIQYF

len: 16
j_gene: TRBJ2-3
v_gene: TRBV7-9
CDR3aa: CASSFGGRGSTDTQYF

len: 16
j_gene: TRBJ1-2
v_gene: TRBV6-5
CDR3aa: CASSYSGGLGTYGYTF

len: 14
j_gene: TRBJ1-5
v_gene: TRBV9
CDR3aa: CASSGWGSNQPQHF

len: 13
j_gene: TRBJ2-7
v_gene: TRBV30
CDR3aa: CAWSEGGDYEQYF

len: 15
j_gene: TRBJ2-3
v_gene: TRBV11-2
CDR3aa: CASSPRGISPDTQYF

len: 12
j_gene: TRBJ2-1
v_gene: TRBV9
CDR3aa: CASSHEPGEQFF

len: 13
j_gene: TRBJ2-1
v_gene: TRBV2
CDR3aa: CASSPPRESEQFF

len: 15
j_gene: TRBJ2-2
v_gene: TRBV27
CDR3aa: CASSLRTGDTGELFF

len: 11
j_gene: TRBJ1-5
v_gene: TRBV29-1
CDR3aa: CSVGHGDLLDF

len: 14
j_gene: TRBJ2-5
v_gene: TRBV6-1
CDR3aa: CAGSGGQVQETQYF

len: 15
j_gene: TRBJ1-3
v_gene: TRBV30
CDR3aa: CAWSVLRGFGNTIYF

len: 18
j_gene: TRBJ2-2
v_gene: TRBV18
CDR3aa: CASSLLTAGGAGTGELFF

len: 15
j_gene: TRBJ2-7
v_gene: TRBV7-6
CDR3aa: CASSFGDRVSYEQYF

len: 15
j_gene: TRBJ2-7
v_gene: TRBV19
CDR3aa: CASSLSSGSSYEQYF

len: 15
j_gene: TRBJ1-1
v_gene: TRBV14
CDR3aa: CASSQDQAQNTEAFF

len: 16
j_gene: TRBJ2-1
v_gene: TRBV4-2
CDR3aa: CASSPDLKQANNEQFF

len: 14
j_gene: TRBJ1-4
v_gene: TRBV25-1
CDR3aa: CASSEGDANEKLFF

len: 13
j_gene: TRBJ2-2
v_gene: TRBV7-9
CDR3aa: CASSLLGTGELFF

len: 15
j_gene: TRBJ2-7
v_gene: TRBV28
CDR3aa: CASSPLGTEIYEQYF

len: 10
j_gene: TRBJ1-5
v_gene: TRBV29-1
CDR3aa: CSVDLPPQHF

len: 15
j_gene: TRBJ2-1
v_gene: TRBV28
CDR3aa: CASTPGGQGVRRQFF

len: 14
j_gene: TRBJ2-7
v_gene: TRBV27
CDR3aa: CASSLFAGAYEQYF

len: 14
j_gene: TRBJ1-4
v_gene: TRBV7-2
CDR3aa: CASSLSHVQEKLFF

len: 14
j_gene: TRBJ2-2
v_gene: TRBV28
CDR3aa: CASRLRTSGSGLFF

len: 15
j_gene: TRBJ2-1
v_gene: TRBV7-8
CDR3aa: CASRRDRGSYNEQFF

len: 17
j_gene: TRBJ1-2
v_gene: TRBV5-4
CDR3aa: CASSPAPRTGLNYGYTF

len: 15
j_gene: TRBJ1-5
v_gene: TRBV2
CDR3aa: CASSEGGDGNQPQHF

len: 16
j_gene: TRBJ2-1
v_gene: TRBV4-1
CDR3aa: CASSQERAGTGYEQFF

len: 16
j_gene: TRBJ2-5
v_gene: TRBV14
CDR3aa: CASSQDHLPGRETQYF

len: 14
j_gene: TRBJ2-2
v_gene: TRBV18
CDR3aa: CASSPGTNTGELFF

len: 12
j_gene: TRBJ2-1
v_gene: TRBV7-9
CDR3aa: CASSLETGTQFF

len: 15
j_gene: TRBJ2-7
v_gene: TRBV15
CDR3aa: CATSRGKGLSYEQYF

len: 14
j_gene: TRBJ2-1
v_gene: TRBV30
CDR3aa: CAWSVKTGQGAKFF

len: 15
j_gene: TRBJ2-3
v_gene: TRBV29-1
CDR3aa: CSPAPSGSGPDTQYF

len: 15
j_gene: TRBJ2-3
v_gene: TRBV5-5
CDR3aa: CASSLFGGSTDTQYF

len: 12
j_gene: .
v_gene: TRBV13
CDR3aa: CASSPTGYEQYF

len: 14
j_gene: TRBJ1-1
v_gene: TRBV11-2
CDR3aa: CASSFRQGRTEAFF

len: 13
j_gene: TRBJ1-1
v_gene: TRBV21-1
CDR3aa: CASPGTSNTEAFF

len: 13
j_gene: TRBJ2-5
v_gene: TRBV29-1
CDR3aa: CSVKASGIETQYF

len: 18
j_gene: TRBJ1-2
v_gene: TRBV21-1
CDR3aa: CASSKAPSGEQEDYGYTF

len: 13
j_gene: TRBJ2-2
v_gene: TRBV28
CDR3aa: CASRLQGEKELFF

len: 13
j_gene: TRBJ1-1
v_gene: TRBV6-1
CDR3aa: CASSPRRGIEAFF

len: 14
j_gene: TRBJ2-1
v_gene: TRBV5-4
CDR3aa: CASSLGGGPNEQFF

len: 14
j_gene: TRBJ2-7
v_gene: TRBV2
CDR3aa: CASSRNRAGYEQYF

len: 14
j_gene: TRBJ1-2
v_gene: TRBV29-1
CDR3aa: CSVDPGQGIVGYTF

len: 17
j_gene: TRBJ2-3
v_gene: TRBV11-2
CDR3aa: CASSPFRSGTSTDTQYF

len: 13
j_gene: TRBJ1-4
v_gene: TRBV19
CDR3aa: CASSIKDSALRFF